The TCR beta chain under discussion was sequenced for a study of control samples from healthy donors and cancer patients. Method: immunoSEQ multiplex PCR; TCRdb's copy keeps in-frame clones and lacks some. The profile shows roughly 130,000 clones, approximately 89% of them singletons. Per the germline V gene, CDR1 is SEHNR and CDR2 is FQNEAQ (reference sequence). Deletions cut 10 bases from V and 5 bases from J, with 11 bases between. The CDR3 extends over 11 amino acids. The chain couples TRBV7-9 to TRBJ1-1, with D uncertain. This clonotype originated in a man aged 18 to 30 in good health. Sequenced input: blood. For the CDR3, the DNA is TGTGCCATCTACATTGGGACTGAAGCTTTCTTT. This encodes CAIYIGTEAFF.